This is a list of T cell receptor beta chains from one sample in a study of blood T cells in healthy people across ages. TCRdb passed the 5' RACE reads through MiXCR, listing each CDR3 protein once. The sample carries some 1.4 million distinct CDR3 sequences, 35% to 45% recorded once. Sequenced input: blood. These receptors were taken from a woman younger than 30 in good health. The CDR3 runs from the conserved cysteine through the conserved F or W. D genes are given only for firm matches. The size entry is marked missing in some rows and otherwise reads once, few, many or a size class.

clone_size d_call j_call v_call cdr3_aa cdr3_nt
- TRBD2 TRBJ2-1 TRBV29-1 CSVEHMTSGGWNEQFF TGCAGCGTTGAACACATGACTAGCGGGGGCTGGAATGAGCAGTTCTTC
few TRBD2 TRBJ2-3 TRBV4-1 CASSQDGGTRKNTQYF TGCGCCAGCAGCCAAGATGGCGGGACTAGGAAGAATACGCAGTATTTT
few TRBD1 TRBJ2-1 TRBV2 CASSMGQGAYNEQFF TGTGCCAGCAGTATGGGACAGGGGGCGTATAATGAGCAGTTCTTC
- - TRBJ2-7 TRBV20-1 CSASSGSAYEQYF TGCAGTGCTAGTTCAGGGTCCGCCTACGAGCAGTACTTC
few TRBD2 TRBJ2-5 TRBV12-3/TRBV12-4 CASSFERKVAGGWETQYF TGTGCCAGCAGTTTCGAGAGAAAAGTAGCGGGGGGATGGGAGACCCAGTACTTC
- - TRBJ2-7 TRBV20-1 CSAGHHGTSSSYEQYF TGCAGTGCTGGCCATCACGGGACATCGAGCTCCTACGAGCAGTACTTC
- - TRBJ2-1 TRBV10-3 CAISGRTVYNEQFF TGTGCCATCAGTGGTCGGACGGTCTACAATGAGCAGTTCTTC
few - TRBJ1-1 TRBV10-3 CAIRTREDEAFF TGTGCCATCAGGACCAGGGAGGATGAAGCTTTCTTT
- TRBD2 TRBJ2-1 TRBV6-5 CASRGGEIPYNEQFF TGTGCCAGCAGGGGGGGGGAGATCCCATACAATGAGCAGTTCTTC
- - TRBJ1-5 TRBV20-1 CSAKPRGEGQPQHF TGCAGTGCCAAGCCCAGGGGCGAGGGGCAGCCCCAGCATTTT
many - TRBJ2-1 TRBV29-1 CRSWIHEQFF TGCAGGTCTTGGATACATGAGCAGTTCTTC
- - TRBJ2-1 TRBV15 CATSRDMLGTWCEQFF TGTGCCACCAGCAGAGATATGTTAGGAACGTGGTGCGAGCAGTTCTTC
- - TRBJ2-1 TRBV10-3 CAILRAEINEQFF TGTGCCATCCTAAGAGCGGAGATCAATGAGCAGTTCTTC
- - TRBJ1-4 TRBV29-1 CSAGRGPGEELFF TGCAGCGCCGGTCGGGGGCCGGGTGAAGAACTGTTTTTT
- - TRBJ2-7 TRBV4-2 CASSQVQGDYEQYF TGTGCCAGCAGCCAAGTACAGGGTGACTACGAGCAGTACTTC
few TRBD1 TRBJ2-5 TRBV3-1 CASSRDRVQYF TGTGCCAGCAGCCGCGACAGGGTCCAGTACTTC
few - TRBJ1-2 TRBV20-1 CSAREGFYGYTF TGCAGTGCTAGAGAGGGGTTCTATGGCTACACCTTC